These 4 T cell receptor beta chains were sequenced from one sample in a study of T cells after posttransplantation cyclophosphamide. Cells defined as naive were viable CD3+CD4+ or CD3+CD8+ and CCR7+CD45RA+CD45RO-CD95-CD27+CD28+. The assay was immunoSEQ multiplex PCR, and TCRdb's table has in-frame clones only and misses some. The data hold 30,000 or so clones, with approximately 90% observed a single time. Sequences were obtained from naive CD4+ T cells sorted from PBMCs. These receptors were obtained from a woman between 55 and 75 years old in good health, CMV-negative, and a related stem cell transplant donor.

This clone was detected only a few times. The chain employs TRBV6-6 and TRBJ2-1; the D gene is possibly TRBD2 (6 bases). In germline, CDR1 is MNHNY, CDR2 SVGAGI (reference sequence). Trimming took 6 bases from V and 0 from J, leaving 12 bases between them. The CDR3 is 15 residues long. DNA of the CDR3: TGTGCCAGCAGGGGGGACTCTCACTCCTACAATGAGCAGTTCTTC. As protein: CASRGDSHSYNEQFF.

The chain carries TRBV4-1 and TRBJ1-5; the match to TRBD1 covers 7 bases. Trimming took 4 bases from V and 4 from J; bases not matched to a gene: 13. Germline V gene sequence: CDR1 MGHRA, CDR2 YSYEKL. This CDR3 spans 17 amino acids. CDR3 residues: CASSLRTSTGSNQPQHF. The CDR3 DNA sequence: TGCGCCAGCAGCCTCCGGACCTCGACAGGGTCTAATCAGCCCCAGCATTTT.

J is TRBJ2-7 and V is TRBV7-2; no reliable D call. The CDR3 consists of 13 residues. CDR1 and CDR2 from the germline V gene are SGHTA and FQGNSA. The V end lost 1 base, the J end lost 6 bases, and 10 bases lay between the germline ends. CDR3 DNA: TGTGCCAGCAGCTTAGAATTACTATCCGAGCAGTACTTC. It is translated as CASSLELLSEQYF.

This chain connects TRBV11-2 to TRBJ1-3, with 7 bases that match TRBD1. The CDR3 is 14 residues long. In germline, CDR1 is SGHAT, CDR2 FQNNGV. Trimming cost V 7 bases and J 4 bases; bases outside gene matches: 7. CDR3 DNA sequence: TGTGCCAGCATTCGAGGGGGCGAAGGAAACACCATATATTTT. Its protein product is CASIRGGEGNTIYF.